Listed below are T cell receptor beta chains from one sample, sequenced in a study of shared clonotypes between healthy human individuals. This table comes from immunoSEQ multiplex PCR, and its TCRdb copy is limited to in-frame clones, with some not included. This table has about 2.1 million clones, around 95% appearing once. Sequencing was carried out using naive CD8+ T cells from PBMCs. All receptors derive from a man younger than 30 in good health. Some clones in this sample may be carry-over from other donors' samples. The CDR3 runs from the conserved cysteine through the conserved F or W. Fields, in order: D gene, V gene, J gene, clone size, CDR3 DNA, CDR3 protein. The D gene is left open where the match is weak. For some rows the clone size is stated as once, few or many, or as a class when expanded; others skip it.

D: TRBD1
V: TRBV28
J: TRBJ1-5
size: once
DNA: TGTGCCAGCAGCAGACAGGGGGATCAGCCCCAGCATTTT
CDR3: CASSRQGDQPQHF

D: .
V: TRBV4-3
J: TRBJ1-1
size: .
DNA: TGCGCCAGCAGCCAAGCGGTCAGCAGGGTTACTGAAGCTTTCTTT
CDR3: CASSQAVSRVTEAFF

D: .
V: TRBV5-6
J: TRBJ1-2
size: .
DNA: TGTGCCAGCAGCTTGTTTAGGGATCGCGGCTACACCTTC
CDR3: CASSLFRDRGYTF

D: TRBD2
V: TRBV5-4
J: TRBJ2-1
size: .
DNA: TGTGCCAGCAGCCTGGCGTCTAGCGGGAGGGGATTTTACAATGAGCAGTTCTTC
CDR3: CASSLASSGRGFYNEQFF

D: TRBD2
V: TRBV7-3
J: TRBJ2-1
size: .
DNA: TGTGCCAGCAGCCCATCGGGTCTAGCGGGAGACAACGAGCAGTTCTTC
CDR3: CASSPSGLAGDNEQFF

D: .
V: TRBV25-1
J: TRBJ2-7
size: .
DNA: TGTGCCAGCAGTGAATACAGGGCCGGTGGGGAGCAGTACTTC
CDR3: CASSEYRAGGEQYF

D: .
V: TRBV10-3
J: TRBJ1-1
size: .
DNA: TGTGCCATCAGTGAGCCCATCGAGGGGGCTTTCTTT
CDR3: CAISEPIEGAFF

D: .
V: TRBV5-6
J: TRBJ1-1
size: .
DNA: TGTGCCAGCAGCAGGGGCAAGACTGAAGCTTTCTTT
CDR3: CASSRGKTEAFF

D: TRBD1
V: TRBV9
J: TRBJ2-1
size: .
DNA: TGTGCCAGCAGCGTAGCAACAGGGGGGTACAATGAGCAGTTCTTC
CDR3: CASSVATGGYNEQFF

D: .
V: TRBV7-9
J: TRBJ1-2
size: .
DNA: TGTGCCAGCAGCTTATATGGGGGAGTCTATGGCTACACCTTC
CDR3: CASSLYGGVYGYTF

D: TRBD1
V: TRBV19
J: TRBJ2-7
size: .
DNA: TGTGCCAGTAGTTTGGACAGGTCCTACGAGCAGTACTTC
CDR3: CASSLDRSYEQYF

D: .
V: TRBV4-2
J: TRBJ1-2
size: .
DNA: TGTGCCAGCAGCCAAGCCGGATCTTTGGAGGAGGGCTACACCTTC
CDR3: CASSQAGSLEEGYTF

D: .
V: TRBV9
J: TRBJ1-2
size: .
DNA: TGTGCCAGCAGCGTCCAGGGAGGGGGCTATGGCTACACCTTC
CDR3: CASSVQGGGYGYTF

D: .
V: TRBV27
J: TRBJ2-1
size: .
DNA: TGTGCCAGCAGTCCCAACTCGCGTTACAATGAGCAGTTCTTC
CDR3: CASSPNSRYNEQFF

D: .
V: TRBV27
J: TRBJ2-1
size: .
DNA: TGTGCCACCTACGGGACTGTCTACAATGAGCAGTTCTTC
CDR3: CATYGTVYNEQFF

D: .
V: TRBV28
J: TRBJ1-3
size: once
DNA: TGTGCCAGCAGTCAAATCCAGAGGGGTAGTGGAAACACCATATATTTT
CDR3: CASSQIQRGSGNTIYF

D: .
V: TRBV5-1
J: TRBJ2-3
size: .
DNA: TGCGCCAGCAGCTCCCGGGCAAACAGGGACCCTAGGGATACGCAGTATTTT
CDR3: CASSSRANRDPRDTQYF

D: .
V: TRBV2
J: TRBJ1-5
size: .
DNA: TGTGCCAGCAGTGAAGCTTGGTTGACTGCCAATCAGCCCCAGCATTTT
CDR3: CASSEAWLTANQPQHF

D: .
V: TRBV5-6
J: TRBJ2-1
size: once
DNA: TGTGCCAGCTCCCGTCCGGGGATTTCCCGGTACAATGAGCAGTTCTTC
CDR3: CASSRPGISRYNEQFF

D: .
V: TRBV27
J: TRBJ2-7
size: .
DNA: TGTGCCAGCAGTTTATCCGCGGAATCCTACGAGCAGTACTTC
CDR3: CASSLSAESYEQYF

D: .
V: TRBV10-1
J: TRBJ2-1
size: .
DNA: TGCGCCAGCAGTGATTCTGTCAACTCCTACAATGAGCAGTTCTTC
CDR3: CASSDSVNSYNEQFF

D: TRBD1
V: TRBV9
J: TRBJ2-7
size: .
DNA: TGTGCCAGCAGCGTAGGTGCGGGACAGGGGATCTACGAGCAGTACTTC
CDR3: CASSVGAGQGIYEQYF

D: .
V: TRBV10-1
J: TRBJ2-7
size: .
DNA: TGCGCCAGCAGTTTTTCAGTTTATGGAGAGCAGTACTTC
CDR3: CASSFSVYGEQYF

D: .
V: TRBV6-6
J: TRBJ2-7
size: once
DNA: TGTGCCAGCAGGTCCGGGACGGGGAGCTCCTACGAGCAGTACTTC
CDR3: CASRSGTGSSYEQYF

D: .
V: TRBV19
J: TRBJ2-7
size: once
DNA: TGTGCCAGTTCCACGGACGAACTAGAGGTCGAGCAGTACTTC
CDR3: CASSTDELEVEQYF

D: .
V: TRBV2
J: TRBJ2-5
size: once
DNA: TGTGCCAGCAGTGATCCAGAAGAGACCCAGTACTTC
CDR3: CASSDPEETQYF

D: TRBD2
V: TRBV5-1
J: TRBJ2-1
size: .
DNA: TGCGCCAGCAGCTCCGGACTAGCAGATTACAATGAGCAGTTCTTC
CDR3: CASSSGLADYNEQFF

D: .
V: TRBV11-2
J: TRBJ2-2
size: .
DNA: TGTGCCAGCAAGGGCAGGGGTTTCCTCGAGGAGCTGTTTTTT
CDR3: CASKGRGFLEELFF

D: TRBD2
V: TRBV7-9
J: TRBJ2-5
size: .
DNA: TGTGCCAGCAGCTTAGCGGGACTAGCGGCAAAAGAGACCCAGTACTTC
CDR3: CASSLAGLAAKETQYF

D: .
V: TRBV7-9
J: TRBJ1-2
size: .
DNA: TGTGCCAGCAGCTTAGGGCAGGGAGTTGACGGCTACACCTTC
CDR3: CASSLGQGVDGYTF

D: .
V: TRBV9
J: TRBJ2-1
size: .
DNA: TGTGCCAGCAGCGTAGGGTTGGGGGTAAACAACAATGAGCAGTTCTTC
CDR3: CASSVGLGVNNNEQFF

D: .
V: TRBV29-1
J: TRBJ1-2
size: few
DNA: TGCAGCGTTGTAGGGGGGGACTATGGCTACACCTTC
CDR3: CSVVGGDYGYTF

D: .
V: TRBV7-9
J: TRBJ2-5
size: few
DNA: TGTGCCAGCAGCTTAAAAGAGACCCAGTACTTC
CDR3: CASSLKETQYF

D: .
V: TRBV6-1
J: TRBJ1-2
size: .
DNA: TGTGCCAGCAGTGAACAGGCAGCTAACTATGGCTACACCTTC
CDR3: CASSEQAANYGYTF

D: .
V: TRBV7-9
J: TRBJ1-2
size: .
DNA: TGTGCCAGCAGCTTCGGGGACGGGTATGGCTACACCTTC
CDR3: CASSFGDGYGYTF

D: .
V: TRBV19
J: TRBJ2-1
size: .
DNA: TGTGCCAGTAGTATAGATTCCCTAGGGCCCGCAGGGGAGGAACTATATGAGCAGTTCTTC
CDR3: CASSIDSLGPAGEELYEQFF

D: TRBD1
V: TRBV27
J: TRBJ2-5
size: .
DNA: TGTGCCAGCAGCTGGACAGGTAGCCAAGAGACCCAGTACTTC
CDR3: CASSWTGSQETQYF

D: .
V: TRBV5-1
J: TRBJ2-3
size: once
DNA: TGCGCCAGCGGGCTAGAGTCCCCCCCAGATACGCAGTATTTT
CDR3: CASGLESPPDTQYF

D: .
V: TRBV6-1
J: TRBJ2-7
size: .
DNA: TGTGCCAGCAGTGGGGGGTGGGAGTCTGTAGGGTACGAGCAGTACTTC
CDR3: CASSGGWESVGYEQYF

D: .
V: TRBV19
J: TRBJ2-5
size: once
DNA: TGTGCCAGTAGCCCCGGGGGCTGGGAGACCCAGTACTTC
CDR3: CASSPGGWETQYF

D: .
V: TRBV27
J: TRBJ2-3
size: .
DNA: TGTGCCAGCAGTACTATCGATACCTCCGGGGTTTCTAGCACAGATACGCAGTATTTT
CDR3: CASSTIDTSGVSSTDTQYF

D: TRBD1
V: TRBV7-9
J: TRBJ2-7
size: .
DNA: TGTGCCAGCAGCCCACCGGGACAGGGGAGCTCCTACGAGCAGTACTTC
CDR3: CASSPPGQGSSYEQYF

D: TRBD2
V: TRBV19
J: TRBJ2-7
size: .
DNA: TGTGCCAGTAGTATGTCACTAGCGGGAGCAGGGGAGCAGTACTTC
CDR3: CASSMSLAGAGEQYF

D: .
V: TRBV11-2
J: TRBJ2-3
size: .
DNA: TGTGCCAGCAGCTTAGAGGGCAGTCCCACGCAGTATTTT
CDR3: CASSLEGSPTQYF

D: .
V: TRBV6-6
J: TRBJ2-5
size: .
DNA: TGTGCCAGCAGTCTCCAAACAGGGCCGCGGGAGACCCAGTACTTC
CDR3: CASSLQTGPRETQYF

D: TRBD2
V: TRBV7-6
J: TRBJ2-3
size: .
DNA: TGTGCCAGCAGCCCAGGGGCGGGAGGAGGTACAGATACGCAGTATTTT
CDR3: CASSPGAGGGTDTQYF

D: TRBD2
V: TRBV9
J: TRBJ2-1
size: .
DNA: TGTGCCAGCAGCGTAGCTACTAGTAGCGCCGGGGGGGAGCCTTACAATGAGCAGTTCTTC
CDR3: CASSVATSSAGGEPYNEQFF

D: .
V: TRBV6-5
J: TRBJ2-7
size: .
DNA: TGTGCCAGCAGTTACTCGAAAAGGGGATTCTACGAGCAGTACTTC
CDR3: CASSYSKRGFYEQYF

D: TRBD1
V: TRBV6-5
J: TRBJ2-7
size: .
DNA: TGTGCCAGCAGTTACTCGACAGGGCAGGTAATCTACGAGCAGTACTTC
CDR3: CASSYSTGQVIYEQYF

D: .
V: TRBV5-1
J: TRBJ2-7
size: .
DNA: TGCGCCAGCAGCCCGGGAATCAACTACGAGCAGTACTTC
CDR3: CASSPGINYEQYF

D: .
V: TRBV28
J: TRBJ2-1
size: .
DNA: TGTGCCAGCAGTTTACGCCAGAGGGGCGGCAATGAGCAGTTCTTC
CDR3: CASSLRQRGGNEQFF

D: .
V: TRBV25-1
J: TRBJ2-5
size: .
DNA: TGTGCCAGCAGTCCCCCGGAGTGGGGAGAGGAAGAGACCCAGTACTTC
CDR3: CASSPPEWGEEETQYF

D: TRBD1
V: TRBV5-6
J: TRBJ2-7
size: .
DNA: TGTGCCAGCAGCCCCGGGACAGGGGGCTACGAGCAGTACTTC
CDR3: CASSPGTGGYEQYF

D: .
V: TRBV10-3
J: TRBJ2-7
size: .
DNA: TGTGCCATCAGTGATTTAGGGCTGTGGAATGGAGAGCAGTACTTC
CDR3: CAISDLGLWNGEQYF

D: .
V: TRBV28
J: TRBJ1-1
size: .
DNA: TGTGCCAGCCGCCCGACGGCAATGAACACTGAAGCTTTCTTT
CDR3: CASRPTAMNTEAFF

D: .
V: TRBV6-5
J: TRBJ2-5
size: many
DNA: TGTGCCAGCAGTTACTCGAACTGGGAGACCCAGTACTTC
CDR3: CASSYSNWETQYF

D: TRBD1
V: TRBV6-5
J: TRBJ2-1
size: .
DNA: TGTGCCAGCAGTTACGGGGGGACAGGGGACAATGAGCAGTTCTTC
CDR3: CASSYGGTGDNEQFF